This record looks at one T cell receptor beta chain sequence and its context. The germline gives CDR1 SGHVS, CDR2 FQNEAQ. The CDR3 runs to 15 residues. Trimming left V 5 bases short and J 0 bases short, with 13 bases between. These data originate in a study of blood T cell repertoires in COVID-19. Assay used: immunoSEQ multiplex PCR; TCRdb lists only in-frame clones, some missing. The sample consists of approximately 140,000 clones, 80% to 85% of them appearing once. The receptor was derived from a human donor in a cohort sampled during active COVID-19. Material for sequencing was peripheral blood. The J gene is TRBJ1-1, the V gene TRBV7-8; a possible D gene is TRBD1 (6 bases). The CDR3 sequence is CASSPGTPMNTEAFF. The CDR3, as DNA: TGTGCCAGCAGCCCCGGGACACCCATGAACACTGAAGCTTTCTTT.